The sequence of this TCR beta chain was determined in a study of T cell clones after liver transplantation. Study background: In this trial, immunosuppression withdrawal was attempted within 2 years of liver transplant.

Trimming took 6 bases from V and 6 from J; bases not matched to a gene: 3. Germline values: CDR1 MNHEY, CDR2 SMNVEV (reference sequence). CDR3 size: 14 residues. The assay was immunoSEQ multiplex PCR, and TCRdb's table has in-frame clones only and misses some. Of over 90,000 clones detected, around 84% appear once; the ten largest clones hold 2.5% to 3%. The specimen comprised CD4+ T cells from blood, sampled about 50 months after liver transplant. The V call is TRBV27, the J call TRBJ1-4, with 11 positions matching TRBD1. The TCR was taken from a human patient who received a liver transplant. A subset of T cells may come from the graft donor. The CDR3 region has the DNA TGTGCCAGCAGGCGGGACAGGGGGGATGAAAAACTGTTTTTT. Translating gives CASRRDRGDEKLFF. The whole variable domain, filled in from reference TRBV27 and TRBJ1-4, reads EAQVTQNPRYLITVTGKKLTVTCSQNMNHEYMSWYRQDPGLGLRQIYYSMNVEVTDKGDVPEGYKVSRKEKRNFPLILESPSPNQTSLYFCASRRDRGDEKLFFGSGTQLSVL.